What follows are 30 T cell receptor beta chains derived from one specimen sequenced in a study of T cell responses to AZD1222 COVID-19 vaccine. Sequenced by immunoSEQ multiplex PCR; TCRdb stores in-frame clones only, minus some. The sample has some 110,000 clones; more than 75% are singletons. The sequences come from peripheral blood, collected on day 0 of AZD1222 vaccination. The receptors originated from an adult in good health.

The rearrangement links TRBV13 to TRBJ2-5, with D possibly being TRBD1 (5 bases). CDR3 length equals 12 residues. Germline CDR1 and CDR2: PRHDT and FYEKMQ (reference sequence). V dropped 3 bases and J dropped 5 bases, with 7 bases sitting between them. CDR3 sequence: CASSFAGETQYF. CDR3 DNA sequence: TGTGCCAGCAGCTTCGCAGGGGAGACCCAGTACTTC.

The chain carries TRBV7-7 and TRBJ2-3; D is perhaps TRBD2 (7 bases). CDR3 length equals 18 residues. Deletions cut 1 base from V and 0 bases from J, with 17 bases between. Germline values: CDR1 SSHAT, CDR2 FNYEAQ (reference sequence). The CDR3 DNA sequence: TGTGCCAGCAGCTTAGGTGCGGGGGCTTCCTCTAGCACAGATACGCAGTATTTT. Translating it yields CASSLGAGASSSTDTQYF. Full variable domain (missing parts from reference TRBV7-7 and TRBJ2-3): GAGVSQSPRYKVTKRGQDVTLRCDPISSHATLYWYQQALGQGPEFLTYFNYEAQPDKSGLPSDRFSAERPEGSISTLTIQRTEQRDSAMYRCASSLGAGASSSTDTQYFGPGTRLTVL.

This clone is a singleton in its sample. The V call is TRBV30, the J call TRBJ2-7; the match to TRBD1 covers 7 bases. J gave up 1 base and V 0 bases, and 9 bases lay outside the gene matches. The germline CDR1 and CDR2 sequences are GTSNPN and SVGIG (reference sequence). The CDR3 spans 16 residues. CDR3 sequence reads: CAWSVRFTGVSYEQYF. The DNA of the CDR3 is TGTGCCTGGAGTGTACGTTTTACAGGGGTTTCCTACGAGCAGTACTTC.

This chain links TRBV5-5 with TRBJ2-3; possibly TRBD1 or TRBD2 for D (5 bases each). The CDR3 totals 14 residues. The V gene's germline CDR1 is SGHKS and CDR2 YYEKEE (reference sequence). Trimming took off 4 bases at V and 2 bases at J, with 11 bases between the two ends. CDR3 nucleotides: TGTGCCAGCAGCCGGGACCCGTTCACAGATACGCAGTATTTT. This codes for CASSRDPFTDTQYF.

CDR3 in amino acids: CASSLESPHNQPQHF. CDR3 nucleotide sequence: TGCGCCAGCAGCTTGGAATCGCCCCACAATCAGCCCCAGCATTTT. V usage is TRBV5-1 and J usage is TRBJ1-5, with unresolved D. The CDR3 covers 15 residues. V was pared by 0 bases and J by 3 bases, with 10 bases between. Per the germline V gene, CDR1 is SGHRS and CDR2 is YFSETQ.

This chain uses TRBV6-6 with TRBJ1-3, with unresolved D. CDR1 is MNHNY, CDR2 SVGAGI, per germline (reference sequence). The V end was cut by 4 bases, the J end by 0 bases, with 4 bases between. The CDR3 sequence is 13 residues long. CDR3 loop: CASSLDSGNTIYF. The CDR3 region has the DNA TGTGCCAGCAGTTTAGACTCTGGAAACACCATATATTTT.

This chain connects TRBV7-2 to TRBJ1-1; D is possibly TRBD1 (6 bases). CDR1 is SGHTA, CDR2 FQGNSA, per germline. With 3 bases removed from V and 5 bases from J, the gap between germline ends came to 13 bases. The CDR3 sequence is 14 residues long. The CDR3 DNA reads as TGTGCCAGCAGCTTGGGAGGGGGGGCTACTGAAGCTTTCTTT. Its translation is CASSLGGGATEAFF. The variable domain in full, completed from reference TRBV7-2 and TRBJ1-1, reads GAGVSQSPSNKVTEKGKDVELRCDPISGHTALYWYRQSLGQGLEFLIYFQGNSAPDKSGLPSDRFSAERTGGSVSTLTIQRTQQEDSAVYLCASSLGGGATEAFFGQGTRLTVV.

This chain links TRBV1 with TRBJ1-5. TRBV1 is listed as a pseudogene. The CDR3 runs to 14 residues. The CDR3 DNA sequence: TGCACCAAACGTCGAAGAAGGAGCAATCAGCCCCAGCATTTT. Residues: CTKRRRRSNQPQHF.

The chain uses TRBV27 and TRBJ2-7; D uncertain. The CDR3 runs 12 residues. The V gene's germline CDR1 is MNHEY and CDR2 SMNVEV (reference sequence). V was trimmed by 2 bases and J by 6 bases, leaving 8 bases between them. The CDR3 nucleotides read TGTGCCAGCAGTTTAATGGCAGGCGAGCAGTACTTC. It yields the protein CASSLMAGEQYF.

The chain uses TRBV20-1 and TRBJ2-1; 8 positions agree with TRBD2. With 3 bases clipped from V and 7 bases from J, the junction kept 14 bases outside the gene matches. Germline V gene lookup returns CDR1 DFQATT and CDR2 SNEGSKA (reference sequence). CDR3 length equals 16 residues. The CDR3 sequence: CSASNKADGGANEQFF. The CDR3 DNA sequence: TGCAGTGCTAGTAACAAGGCCGACGGGGGGGCTAATGAGCAGTTCTTC.

The chain has TRBV7-9 and TRBJ1-1; D is perhaps TRBD1 (6 bases). The CDR3 has 14 amino acids. Trimming removed 5 bases at V and 5 bases at J, with 15 bases between. CDR1 and CDR2 (germline): SEHNR, FQNEAQ (reference sequence). CDR3 sequence reads: CASSQQGGRTEAFF. CDR3 coding DNA: TGTGCCAGCAGCCAACAGGGAGGGCGGACTGAAGCTTTCTTT.

The chain couples TRBV6-1 to TRBJ1-6; D uncertain. Germline V lookup: CDR1 MNHNS, CDR2 SASEGT. The CDR3 length is 15 residues. Trimming left V 3 bases short and J 4 bases short, with 10 bases between. The CDR3 DNA follows: TGTGCCAGCAGTGAGTTAGGGATATATAATTCACCCCTCCACTTT. Translated, it gives CASSELGIYNSPLHF.

The rearrangement joins TRBV18 to TRBJ1-1; TRBD1 matches 9 bases. Germline V gives CDR1 KGHSH, CDR2 LQKENI. This CDR3 is built from 11 residues. J was trimmed by 8 bases and V by 8 bases; bases with no gene match: 3. The CDR3 sequence: CASTDRGEAFF. The CDR3 region has the DNA TGTGCCAGCACAGACAGGGGGGAAGCTTTCTTT.

V usage is TRBV7-2 and J usage is TRBJ1-5; D remains ambiguous. Trimming pared 10 bases from V and 3 bases from J, leaving 13 bases between. Germline values: CDR1 SGHTA, CDR2 FQGNSA. There are 13 residues in the CDR3. The CDR3 nucleotides read TGTGCCATTGGCACGGTAAACAATCAGCCCCAGCATTTT. Protein: CAIGTVNNQPQHF.

The V call is TRBV7-8, the J call TRBJ1-1; D is ambiguous. Germline V gene lookup returns CDR1 SGHVS and CDR2 FQNEAQ. There are 13 residues in the CDR3. V dropped 5 bases and J dropped 7 bases, with 14 bases sitting between them. The CDR3 here is CASSPAPMGEAFF. DNA for the CDR3: TGTGCCAGCAGCCCAGCCCCGATGGGTGAAGCTTTCTTT.

The chain has TRBV6-5 and TRBJ2-7; D could derive from TRBD1 or TRBD2 (6 bases each). Germline V gives CDR1 MNHEY, CDR2 SVGAGI. This CDR3 has 13 residues. V lost 7 bases and J 2 bases, leaving 12 bases between the germline ends. CDR3 nucleotides: TGTGCCAGCAAAGGGGGGACGACCTACGAGCAGTACTTC. Its translation: CASKGGTTYEQYF.

The chain carries TRBV9 and TRBJ1-3; perhaps TRBD1 as D (5 bases). From germline, CDR1 is SGDLS and CDR2 YYNGEE. V dropped 0 bases and J dropped 1 base, with 8 bases sitting between them. This CDR3 spans 15 amino acids. CDR3: CASSVAGTSGNTIYF. For the CDR3, the DNA is TGTGCCAGCAGCGTAGCGGGGACGTCTGGAAACACCATATATTTT.

The J gene is TRBJ1-5, the V gene TRBV6-7, with 7 bases lining up with TRBD1. TRBV6-7 is reported as an ORF; its role is uncertain. Germline trimming cut 4 bases from V and 4 bases from J; bases unmatched to any gene: 10. This CDR3 comprises 16 residues. Here the CDR3 reads CASSSAGTVRNQPQHF. The CDR3 bases are TGTGCCAGCAGTTCCGCAGGGACAGTCAGGAATCAGCCCCAGCATTTT.

There are a few counts of this clone. The chain joins TRBV4-3 to TRBJ2-1; D is uncertain. The CDR3 loop spans 13 amino acids. Germline CDR1 and CDR2: LGHNA and YSLEER. V was cut by 4 bases and J by 4 bases, with 8 bases left in between. The CDR3 spells CASSRAEYNEQFF. The CDR3 nucleotides read TGCGCCAGCAGCCGGGCGGAGTACAATGAGCAGTTCTTC.

The chain is built from TRBV30 and TRBJ2-5; tentatively, D is TRBD1 (6 bases). Trimming stripped 5 bases from V and 1 base from J, with 8 bases between. Germline V gene lookup returns CDR1 GTSNPN and CDR2 SVGIG (reference sequence). The length of the CDR3 is 12 residues. In DNA, the CDR3 is TGTGCCTGGGGACAGATCCAAGAGACCCAGTACTTC. This gives the protein CAWGQIQETQYF. The full variable domain, rest sourced from reference TRBV30 and TRBJ2-5, is SQTIHQWPATLVQPVGSPLSLECTVEGTSNPNLYWYRQAAGRGLQLLFYSVGIGQISSEVPQNLSASRPQDRQFILSSKKLLLSDSGFYLCAWGQIQETQYFGPGTRLLVL.

V is TRBV7-3 and J is TRBJ2-1; D unresolved. With 3 bases removed from V and 2 bases from J, the gap between germline ends came to 14 bases. Germline V CDR1 and CDR2: SGHTA, FQGTGA. This CDR3 has 16 amino acids. CDR3 coding DNA: TGTGCCAGCAGCTTTGCCCCCACGGGCGCCTACAATGAGCAGTTCTTC. Translating it yields CASSFAPTGAYNEQFF.

As DNA, the CDR3 is TGTGCCAGCAGTTTATTGCCTAGCGGGGTAAACACCGGGGAGCTGTTTTTT. It specifies CASSLLPSGVNTGELFF. The chain couples TRBV27 to TRBJ2-2; 9 positions match TRBD2. Germline V lookup: CDR1 MNHEY, CDR2 SMNVEV (reference sequence). The V segment lost 1 base and the J segment 2 bases; nucleotides outside the gene matches: 5. There are 17 residues in the CDR3.

The V and J genes are TRBV2 and TRBJ2-1, with a weak D call TRBD1 (6 bases). Germline V gene sequence: CDR1 SNHLY, CDR2 FYNNEI. Trimming left V 4 bases short and J 4 bases short, with 20 bases between. The CDR3 contains 17 residues. The CDR3 region is CASSASAGATTYNEQFF. The CDR3 DNA reads TGTGCCAGCAGTGCCTCCGCAGGGGCCACCACGTACAATGAGCAGTTCTTC.

The chain employs TRBV14 and TRBJ2-1; D is ambiguous. V lost 3 bases, J lost 5 bases, and 5 bases lay in between. Germline V gene lookup returns CDR1 SGHDN and CDR2 FVKESK. The CDR3 spans 12 residues. The CDR3: CASSHSHNEQFF. DNA of the CDR3: TGTGCCAGCAGCCACTCTCACAATGAGCAGTTCTTC.

The rearrangement joins TRBV12-3 or TRBV12-4 to TRBJ1-2; weak D call: TRBD1 (6 bases). The CDR3 runs 13 residues. V was cut by 6 bases and J by 4 bases, with 12 bases left in between. The CDR3, as DNA: TGTGCCAGCAGCGAGGGGGACATCTATGGCTACACCTTC. Amino acid sequence: CASSEGDIYGYTF.

Only one count was recorded for this clone. The chain couples TRBV6-2 or TRBV6-3 to TRBJ2-3; TRBD2 is a possible D gene (6 bases). Per germline, CDR1 MNHEY and CDR2 SVGEGT. This CDR3 comprises 15 residues. V gave up 4 bases and J gave up 4 bases, with 15 bases separating them. CDR3 region: CASSSRRERSDTQYF. In DNA, the CDR3 is TGTGCCAGCAGTTCAAGGAGGGAGCGCTCAGATACGCAGTATTTT.

The chain carries TRBV18 and TRBJ2-1, with TRBD2 identical over 9 bases. Germline V lookup: CDR1 KGHSH, CDR2 LQKENI. This CDR3 comprises 14 residues. The ends lost 8 bases at V and 9 bases at J; junction bases unmatched: 11. CDR3 DNA sequence: TGTGCCAGCCGCCGGCGGGGGGGCCTGAGTGAGCAGTTCTTC. Residues: CASRRRGGLSEQFF.

The rearrangement links TRBV20-1 to TRBJ2-7; D uncertain. V was cut by 2 bases and J by 4 bases, with 6 bases left in between. The germline gives CDR1 DFQATT, CDR2 SNEGSKA (reference sequence). The CDR3 has 11 residues. CDR3 sequence: CSARRRYEQYF. In DNA, the CDR3 is TGCAGTGCTAGACGACGTTACGAGCAGTACTTC.

The CDR3 DNA reads TGTGCCAGTAGTACCTCGGGTTACACCTTC. Its translation is CASSTSGYTF. This rearrangement joins TRBV19 to TRBJ1-2; the D is unclear. The CDR3 is 10 amino acids. V lost 4 bases, J lost 11 bases, and 8 bases lay in between. CDR1 and CDR2 (germline): LNHDA, SQIVND (reference sequence). The full variable domain, in which reference TRBV19 and TRBJ1-2 provide the parts outside the CDR3, is DGGITQSPKYLFRKEGQNVTLSCEQNLNHDAMYWYRQDPGQGLRLIYYSQIVNDFQKGDIAEGYSVSREKKESFPLTVTSAQKNPTAFYLCASSTSGYTFGSGTRLTVV.

Only a few counts were recorded for this clone. The chain joins TRBV7-9 to TRBJ1-1, with D possibly being TRBD1 (6 bases). This CDR3 contains 16 residues. The germline V and J ends were trimmed by 5 bases and 0 bases, with 16 bases remaining between them. Per the germline V gene, CDR1 is SEHNR and CDR2 is FQNEAQ (reference sequence). The CDR3 here is CASSSGQPTLNTEAFF. DNA of the CDR3: TGTGCCAGCAGCAGTGGACAGCCGACCTTGAACACTGAAGCTTTCTTT.